These 11 T cell receptor beta chains were all obtained from the same sample, sequenced in a study of response to subunit inactivated influenza vaccine. TCRdb reanalysed the RT-PCR reads using MiXCR and keeps one entry per CDR3 protein. The repertoire holds under 950,000 distinct CDR3 sequences, with approximately 22% as singletons. The source material was PBMCs from blood, sampled less than 6 days after vaccination. The source of these receptors is a man between 50 and 59 years old who received an inactivated influenza vaccine.

The chain's CDR3 is CASSLEGDPTLYGYTF. For the CDR3, the DNA is TGTGCCAGCAGCTTAGAGGGGGACCCGACACTCTATGGCTACACCTTC. The gene calls are TRBV7-9 and TRBJ1-2, with D perhaps matching TRBD1 (6 bases). The CDR3 contains 16 residues. Germline V CDR1 and CDR2: SEHNR, FQNEAQ (reference sequence). V was pared by 1 base and J by 4 bases, with 16 bases between.

This chain joins TRBV9 and TRBJ2-7; D may be TRBD1 (6 bases). Per the germline V gene, CDR1 is SGDLS and CDR2 is YYNGEE. The V gene lost 1 base and the J gene lost 7 bases, with 15 bases spanning the gap. The CDR3 loop spans 14 amino acids. The DNA for the CDR3 is TGTGCCAGCAGCGTAAGGGACACCTTTAGGGAGCAGTACTTC. It is translated as CASSVRDTFREQYF.

The V and J genes are TRBV28 and TRBJ2-2; D tentatively fits TRBD1 or TRBD2 (5 bases each). The CDR3 runs to 16 residues. Germline V gene lookup returns CDR1 MDHEN and CDR2 SYDVKM. Trimming took 6 bases from V and 2 from J, leaving 16 bases between them. Here the CDR3 reads CASSTRDGANTGELFF. DNA for the CDR3: TGTGCCAGCAGCACCCGGGACGGGGCCAACACCGGGGAGCTGTTTTTT.

V gene TRBV9 combines with J gene TRBJ2-7, with 7 bases matching TRBD2. The germline V gene has CDR1 SGDLS and CDR2 YYNGEE. V gave up 0 bases and J gave up 4 bases; unmatched junction bases: 4. This CDR3 has 14 amino acids. The CDR3 spells CASSVEAGVYEQYF. The CDR3, as DNA: TGTGCCAGCAGCGTAGAGGCGGGGGTATACGAGCAGTACTTC.

This clonotype was recorded a few times. This chain joins TRBV24-1 and TRBJ1-1; D uncertain. Germline assignment: CDR1 KGHDR and CDR2 SFDVKD. This CDR3 has 11 amino acids. V lost 9 bases and J lost 6, with 10 bases in between. The CDR3 nucleotides are TGTGCCACCCCCCCCGGGGCTGAAGCTTTCTTT. It specifies CATPPGAEAFF.

The chain has TRBV7-3 and TRBJ2-3, with TRBD1 matching over 9 bases. Germline V gene lookup returns CDR1 SGHTA and CDR2 FQGTGA. This CDR3 is 16 amino acids long. J gave up 0 bases and V 5 bases, and 6 bases lay outside the gene matches. CDR3 region: CASSRQGDRSTDTQYF. DNA of the CDR3: TGTGCCAGCAGCCGACAGGGGGACAGGAGCACAGATACGCAGTATTTT.

V and J are TRBV6-5 and TRBJ2-3, with D hard to call. Germline-derived CDR1 and CDR2 are MNHEY and SVGAGI. CDR3 length: 15 residues. V was pared by 0 bases and J by 0 bases, with 7 bases between. DNA for the CDR3: TGTGCCAGCAGTTACTCTCAGATAAGCACAGATACGCAGTATTTT. Its translation is CASSYSQISTDTQYF.

This clonotype was picked up a small number of times. The rearrangement joins TRBV2 to TRBJ2-5; no firm D call. V shed 1 base and J shed 7 bases, with 10 bases lying between them. This CDR3 has 13 amino acids. Germline V gene lookup returns CDR1 SNHLY and CDR2 FYNNEI. CDR3: CASSEGSTGTQYF. In nucleotides, the CDR3 is TGTGCCAGCAGTGAAGGATCCACGGGGACCCAGTACTTC.

The chain is built from TRBV6-1 and TRBJ1-2; unclear D gene. V lost 7 bases and J lost 0, with 18 bases in between. Germline V gives CDR1 MNHNS, CDR2 SASEGT. The CDR3 spans 16 residues. The CDR3 DNA sequence: TGTGCCAGCAATGACAAGGCCGTCCGAGCTAACTATGGCTACACCTTC. Its translation is CASNDKAVRANYGYTF.

The chain carries TRBV5-1 and TRBJ2-1, with D perhaps given as TRBD1 or TRBD2 (5 bases each). Per germline, CDR1 SGHRS and CDR2 YFSETQ. The V end was cut by 7 bases, the J end by 10 bases, with 21 bases between. The CDR3 consists of 14 residues. The CDR3 sequence: CASRTGTQMGEQFF. Written as DNA, the CDR3 is TGCGCCAGCCGGACCGGGACCCAGATGGGCGAGCAGTTCTTC.

This clonotype turned up a few times. This chain connects TRBV11-1 to TRBJ1-1; 10 bases are a match to TRBD1. The CDR3 is made up of 20 amino acids. Germline-derived CDR1 and CDR2 are SGHAT and FQDESV (reference sequence). Unmatched junction bases numbered 18, after V lost 2 bases and J lost 3 bases. DNA for the CDR3: TGTGCCAGCAGCTTATTCCCCTTAAGGACAGGGGGACCCCTCTACACTGAAGCTTTCTTT. As protein: CASSLFPLRTGGPLYTEAFF. Full variable domain (remainder filled in from reference TRBV11-1 and TRBJ1-1): EAEVAQSPRYKITEKSQAVAFWCDPISGHATLYWYRQILGQGPELLVQFQDESVVDDSQLPKDRFSAERLKGVDSTLKIQPAELGDSAMYLCASSLFPLRTGGPLYTEAFFGQGTRLTVV.